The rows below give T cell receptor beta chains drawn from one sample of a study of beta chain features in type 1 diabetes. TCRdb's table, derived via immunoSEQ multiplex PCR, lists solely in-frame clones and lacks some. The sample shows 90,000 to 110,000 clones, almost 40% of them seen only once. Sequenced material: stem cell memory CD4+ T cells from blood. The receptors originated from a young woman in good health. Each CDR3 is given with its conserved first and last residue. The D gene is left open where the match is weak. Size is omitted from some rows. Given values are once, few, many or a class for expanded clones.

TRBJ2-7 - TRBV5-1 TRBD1 CASSGRDRGRYEQYF TGCGCCAGCAGCGGCCGGGACAGGGGCCGGTACGAGCAGTACTTC
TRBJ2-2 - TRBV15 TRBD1 CATSAGTGVAGELFF TGTGCCACCAGCGCCGGGACAGGGGTCGCCGGGGAGCTGTTTTTT
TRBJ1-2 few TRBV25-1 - CASLPLGAGNYGYTF TGTGCCAGCCTTCCATTAGGGGCGGGAAACTATGGCTACACCTTC
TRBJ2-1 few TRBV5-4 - CASSPGTPYNEQFF TGTGCCAGCAGCCCGGGGACTCCATACAATGAGCAGTTCTTC
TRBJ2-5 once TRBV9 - CASSPGEETQYF TGTGCCAGCAGCCCTGGGGAGGAGACCCAGTACTTC
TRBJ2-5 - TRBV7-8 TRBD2 CASSFQRGGAVGQETQYF TGTGCCAGCAGCTTCCAACGGGGGGGGGCTGTGGGCCAAGAGACCCAGTACTTC
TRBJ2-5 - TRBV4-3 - CASSQDLREGETQYF TGCGCCAGCAGCCAAGATTTGAGGGAAGGGGAGACCCAGTACTTC
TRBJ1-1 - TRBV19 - CASSMRVNTEAFF TGTGCCAGTAGTATGAGGGTGAACACTGAAGCTTTCTTT
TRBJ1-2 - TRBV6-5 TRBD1 CASRLTGEYGYTF TGTGCCAGCAGGTTAACAGGGGAGTATGGCTACACCTTC
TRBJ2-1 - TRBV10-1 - CASSELGAGNNEQFF TGCGCCAGCAGTGAGCTAGGGGCAGGAAACAATGAGCAGTTCTTC
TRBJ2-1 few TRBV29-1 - CSVVSDSLSYNEQFF TGCAGCGTTGTTTCTGACAGCCTATCCTACAATGAGCAGTTCTTC
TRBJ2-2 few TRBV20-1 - CSAIVSGELFF TGCAGTGCTATCGTGTCCGGGGAGCTGTTTTTT
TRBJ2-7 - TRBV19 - CASSVRSGTSYEQYF TGTGCCAGTAGCGTTAGATCCGGGACTTCCTACGAGCAGTACTTC
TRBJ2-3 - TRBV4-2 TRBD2 CASSQESSGRRTDTQYF TGTGCCAGCAGCCAAGAGTCTAGCGGGAGGAGGACAGATACGCAGTATTTT
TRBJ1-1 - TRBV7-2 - CASSLAIRGNTEAFF TGTGCCAGCAGCTTAGCGATCAGGGGGAACACTGAAGCTTTCTTT
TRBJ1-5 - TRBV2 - CASIKGVTGNQPQHF TGTGCCAGCATTAAGGGGGTAACAGGGAATCAGCCCCAGCATTTT
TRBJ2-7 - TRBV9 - CASSAGPYEQYF TGTGCCAGCAGCGCGGGTCCCTACGAGCAGTACTTC
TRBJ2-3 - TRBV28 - CASSTSGIHTQYF TGTGCCAGCAGTACCTCAGGGATCCATACGCAGTATTTT
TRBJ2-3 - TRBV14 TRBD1 CASSQVIRGLRTDTQYF TGTGCCAGCAGCCAAGTTATCAGGGGGTTACGCACAGATACGCAGTATTTT